A selection of T cell receptor beta chains follows, all from one sample in a study of shared clonotypes between healthy human individuals. Sequenced by immunoSEQ multiplex PCR; TCRdb stores in-frame clones only, minus some. Found here are 2 million to 2.5 million clones, 92% of them singletons; the top ten hold approximately 0.41%. Sequences were obtained from naive CD4+ T cells from PBMCs. These receptors came from a man aged 18 to 30 in good health. Some clones in this sample may be carry-over from other donors' samples. Each CDR3 is given with its conserved first and last residue. The D gene is left open where the match is weak. Only some rows state a clone size, as once, few, many or a class for expanded clones.

V	D	size	J	CDR3	DNA
TRBV6-5	TRBD1	once	TRBJ2-7	CASSYTGTGDEQYF	TGTGCCAGCAGTTACACGGGGACAGGGGACGAGCAGTACTTC
TRBV30	TRBD1	NA	TRBJ2-7	CAWGQGPSSYEQYF	TGTGCCTGGGGACAGGGCCCGAGCTCCTACGAGCAGTACTTC
TRBV28	NA	NA	TRBJ1-2	CASKGGLAHYYGYTF	TGTGCCAGCAAGGGGGGGTTGGCCCACTACTATGGCTACACCTTC
TRBV4-1	NA	few	TRBJ1-5	CASSPGQGNQPQHF	TGCGCCAGCAGCCCAGGACAAGGCAATCAGCCCCAGCATTTT
TRBV11-2	TRBD2	NA	TRBJ2-7	CASSTRTSGRFHEQYF	TGTGCCAGCAGCACCCGGACTAGCGGGAGATTCCACGAGCAGTACTTC
TRBV15	NA	NA	TRBJ2-2	CATSRDPANTGELFF	TGTGCCACCAGCAGAGATCCAGCGAACACCGGGGAGCTGTTTTTT
TRBV15	NA	NA	TRBJ2-7	CATSRVGSSYEQYF	TGTGCCACCAGCAGAGTGGGGAGTTCCTACGAGCAGTACTTC
TRBV28	NA	NA	TRBJ2-7	CASRVVQYF	TGTGCCAGCAGGGTCGTGCAGTACTTC
TRBV7-2	NA	NA	TRBJ1-2	CASSLGSGTTSRGYGYTF	TGTGCCAGCAGCTTAGGCTCAGGGACAACATCCCGAGGCTATGGCTACACCTTC
TRBV30	TRBD1	few	TRBJ1-1	CAWRRTGAMNTEAFF	TGTGCCTGGAGGCGTACAGGGGCCATGAACACTGAAGCTTTCTTT
TRBV6-5	TRBD1	NA	TRBJ2-7	CASSYKDRGYYEQYF	TGTGCCAGCAGTTATAAGGACAGGGGATACTACGAGCAGTACTTC
TRBV19	NA	NA	TRBJ1-1	CASSRGLRAEAFF	TGTGCCAGTAGCAGGGGTCTACGGGCTGAAGCTTTCTTT
TRBV15	TRBD2	NA	TRBJ2-3	CATSRGSGSLADTQYF	TGTGCCACCAGCAGAGGTAGCGGGAGTCTGGCAGATACGCAGTATTTT
TRBV28	TRBD2	once	TRBJ2-7	CASTSAGTRFYEQYF	TGTGCCAGCACCAGTGCCGGGACTAGGTTCTACGAGCAGTACTTC
TRBV5-1	NA	NA	TRBJ2-2	CASSPQGISSGELFF	TGCGCCAGCAGCCCGCAGGGGATATCCTCCGGGGAGCTGTTTTTT